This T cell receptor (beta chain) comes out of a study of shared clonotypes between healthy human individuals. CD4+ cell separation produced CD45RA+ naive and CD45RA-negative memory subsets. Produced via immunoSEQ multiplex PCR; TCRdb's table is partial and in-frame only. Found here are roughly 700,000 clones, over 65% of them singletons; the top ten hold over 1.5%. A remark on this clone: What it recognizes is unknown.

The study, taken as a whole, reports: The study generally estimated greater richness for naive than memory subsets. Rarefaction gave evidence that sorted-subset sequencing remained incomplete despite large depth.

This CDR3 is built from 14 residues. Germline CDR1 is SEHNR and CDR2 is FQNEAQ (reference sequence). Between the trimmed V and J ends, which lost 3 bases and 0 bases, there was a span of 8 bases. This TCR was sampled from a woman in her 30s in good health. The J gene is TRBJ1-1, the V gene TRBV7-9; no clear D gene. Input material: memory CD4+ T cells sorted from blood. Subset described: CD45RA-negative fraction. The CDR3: CASSLGGLNTEAFF. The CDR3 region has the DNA TGTGCCAGCAGCTTGGGCGGCCTGAACACTGAAGCTTTCTTT.